A single sample is the source of the 19 T cell receptor beta chains below, sequenced in a study of cytomegalovirus exposure and HLA in healthy donors. TCRdb's table, derived via immunoSEQ multiplex PCR, lists solely in-frame clones and lacks some. This sample carries fewer than 250,000 clones, approximately 87% of them seen once, and the ten largest clones take 2.6%. The sequenced sample was PBMCs. Every receptor here comes from a man between 18 and 29 years old in good health and CMV-seronegative.

The CDR3 nucleotides are TGTGCCAGCAGCGAGGGACAGGGCCTCTATGGCTACACCTTC. Encoded protein: CASSEGQGLYGYTF. V and J are TRBV5-6 and TRBJ1-2; the match to TRBD1 covers 9 bases. V shed 4 bases and J 4 bases; nucleotides not matched to a gene: 5. The CDR3 covers 14 residues. CDR1 SGHDT and CDR2 YYEEEE come from the germline V gene.

J is TRBJ2-7 and V is TRBV7-9; 8 bases align to TRBD1. Germline V lookup: CDR1 SEHNR, CDR2 FQNEAQ (reference sequence). This CDR3 comprises 14 residues. V was clipped by 5 bases and J by 6 bases; unmatched bases: 9. The DNA for the CDR3 is TGTGCCAGCAGCCCTGGGACAGGCCTACTCGAGCAGTACTTC. Translating it yields CASSPGTGLLEQYF.

The chain carries TRBV7-2 and TRBJ2-7; D is undetermined. CDR1 and CDR2 from the germline V gene are SGHTA and FQGNSA. Deletions cut 1 base from V and 2 bases from J, with 12 bases between. The CDR3 runs 15 residues. CDR3 region: CASSLEVSGPYEQYF. The CDR3 nucleotides read TGTGCCAGCAGCTTAGAAGTATCAGGTCCCTACGAGCAGTACTTC.

The rearrangement joins TRBV5-4 to TRBJ2-5; a weak D match, TRBD2 (7 bases). This CDR3 region has 15 residues. Germline V gene sequence: CDR1 SGHNT, CDR2 YYREEE (reference sequence). The V end was cut by 4 bases, the J end by 5 bases, with 18 bases between. The CDR3: CASSPQRGGTETQYF. Here the CDR3 DNA reads TGTGCCAGCAGCCCACAGAGGGGGGGGACGGAGACCCAGTACTTC.

The sample holds a few counts of this clone. The gene calls are TRBV30 and TRBJ2-6; D may be TRBD1 (6 bases). Looked up from germline, CDR1 is GTSNPN and CDR2 is SVGIG (reference sequence). Trimming pared 0 bases from V and 0 bases from J, leaving 9 bases between. The CDR3 runs 16 residues. The CDR3 region has the DNA TGTGCCTGGAGTGTTACAGGGTACTCTGGGGCCAACGTCCTGACTTTC. Translation: CAWSVTGYSGANVLTF.

The chain employs TRBV12-5 and TRBJ1-1; D may be TRBD1 (5 bases). Germline assignment: CDR1 LGHNT and CDR2 FRNRAP. V gave up 2 bases and J gave up 6 bases, with 13 bases separating them. CDR3 length: 14 residues. CDR3: CASGLRQGGAEAFF. CDR3 nucleotides: TGTGCTAGTGGTTTGAGGCAGGGAGGGGCTGAAGCTTTCTTT. Full variable domain (outside the CDR3, taken from reference TRBV12-5 and TRBJ1-1): DARVTQTPRHKVTEMGQEVTMRCQPILGHNTVFWYRQTMMQGLELLAYFRNRAPLDDSGMPKDRFSAEMPDATLATLKIQPSEPRDSAVYFCASGLRQGGAEAFFGQGTRLTVV.

CDR3: CASSSRDRGNEKLFF. In DNA form, the CDR3 reads TGTGCCAGCAGCTCCCGGGACAGGGGAAACGAAAAACTGTTTTTT. This rearrangement joins TRBV7-2 to TRBJ1-4; TRBD1 matches at 10 bases. In germline, CDR1 is SGHTA, CDR2 FQGNSA. V trimming: 4 bases; J trimming: 8 bases; junction bases outside the gene matches: 7. The CDR3 is 15 amino acids. The full variable domain, completed using reference TRBV7-2 and TRBJ1-4, is GAGVSQSPSNKVTEKGKDVELRCDPISGHTALYWYRQSLGQGLEFLIYFQGNSAPDKSGLPSDRFSAERTGGSVSTLTIQRTQQEDSAVYLCASSSRDRGNEKLFFGSGTQLSVL.

The chain couples TRBV6-1 to TRBJ2-1; D is possibly TRBD1 (6 bases). Per the germline V gene, CDR1 is MNHNS and CDR2 is SASEGT. The CDR3 runs to 15 residues. The V end lost 6 bases, the J end lost 0 bases, and 12 bases lay between the germline ends. CDR3 sequence reads: CASRKRTDSYNEQFF. The CDR3 DNA follows: TGTGCCAGCAGGAAAAGGACAGACTCCTACAATGAGCAGTTCTTC.

The chain has TRBV28 and TRBJ2-7; D possibly corresponds to TRBD1 (6 bases). V was clipped by 8 bases and J by 7 bases, with 18 bases between them. Germline V gives CDR1 MDHEN, CDR2 SYDVKM. This CDR3 region has 13 residues. In nucleotides, the CDR3 is TGTGCCAGCGGAATTACAGGGACCTGGGAGCAGTACTTC. Translating gives CASGITGTWEQYF.

The V and J genes are TRBV5-6 and TRBJ2-2, with D possibly TRBD2 on 6 matching bases. This CDR3 comprises 16 residues. CDR1 and CDR2 (germline): SGHDT, YYEEEE. The V gene lost 2 bases and the J gene lost 0 bases, with 11 bases spanning the gap. CDR3 protein: CASSFGSRPNTGELFF. The CDR3 nucleotides read TGTGCCAGCAGCTTCGGGAGCAGACCGAACACCGGGGAGCTGTTTTTT.

J is TRBJ1-1 and V is TRBV2; D gene unclear. Germline-derived CDR1 and CDR2 are SNHLY and FYNNEI. Trimming pared 0 bases from V and 7 bases from J, leaving 15 bases between. This CDR3 has 15 residues. In DNA, the CDR3 is TGTGCCAGCAGTGAAGCGCGAGGAGGTCGGAATGAAGCTTTCTTT. Residues: CASSEARGGRNEAFF.

The chain combines TRBV4-3 with TRBJ2-7; TRBD2 might be the D (6 bases). This CDR3 has 14 residues. From germline, CDR1 is LGHNA and CDR2 YSLEER. Trimming stripped 4 bases from V and 2 bases from J, with 12 bases between. The CDR3 DNA is TGCGCCAGCAGCCGGACCCTAGCGCCCTACGAGCAGTACTTC. Its protein product is CASSRTLAPYEQYF.

This clone was observed a single time. This chain connects TRBV5-6 to TRBJ2-7, with D possibly TRBD2 on 5 matching bases. Trimming pared 3 bases from V and 4 bases from J, leaving 8 bases between. CDR3 length equals 12 residues. Germline V gives CDR1 SGHDT, CDR2 YYEEEE. The CDR3 loop is CASSSSGYEQYF. In nucleotides, the CDR3 is TGTGCCAGCAGCTCGAGCGGATACGAGCAGTACTTC.

This chain links TRBV6-4 with TRBJ1-4; 7 bases line up with TRBD1. The V segment lost 5 bases and the J segment 0 bases; nucleotides outside the gene matches: 9. The CDR3 runs 17 residues. Germline CDR1 and CDR2: MRHNA and SNTAGT. This CDR3 reads CASSSTGLHTTNEKLFF. For the CDR3, the DNA is TGTGCCAGCAGTTCGACAGGGCTCCATACAACTAATGAAAAACTGTTTTTT.

The V and J genes are TRBV14 and TRBJ2-7; weak D call: TRBD1 (6 bases). The length of the CDR3 is 15 residues. The germline V and J ends were trimmed by 0 bases and 2 bases, with 11 bases remaining between them. The germline gives CDR1 SGHDN, CDR2 FVKESK. For the CDR3, the DNA is TGTGCCAGCAGCCAAGACTCCAGGACAGCCTACGAGCAGTACTTC. Amino acid sequence: CASSQDSRTAYEQYF.

This clone was found once. The chain couples TRBV5-4 to TRBJ2-7, with D possibly being TRBD1 (6 bases). This CDR3 region has 14 residues. Trimming cost V 4 bases and J 5 bases, with 16 bases left between them. Germline V gene lookup returns CDR1 SGHNT and CDR2 YYREEE (reference sequence). In DNA form, the CDR3 reads TGTGCCAGCAGCATACAGGGAGTTATGGACGAGCAGTACTTC. The encoded protein is CASSIQGVMDEQYF.

The J gene is TRBJ2-3, the V gene TRBV13; 8 bases fit TRBD2. CDR1 is PRHDT and CDR2 is FYEKMQ in the germline V gene (reference sequence). The J segment lost 3 bases and the V segment lost 5 bases, leaving 10 bases of the junction unmatched. The CDR3 runs to 16 residues. This CDR3 is CASSRPGGAVTDTQYF. DNA of the CDR3: TGTGCCAGCAGCCGCCCCGGGGGGGCCGTTACAGATACGCAGTATTTT. Full variable domain (rest looked up from reference TRBV13 and TRBJ2-3): AAGVIQSPRHLIKEKRETATLKCYPIPRHDTVYWYQQGPGQDPQFLISFYEKMQSDKGSIPDRFSAQQFSDYHSELNMSSLELGDSALYFCASSRPGGAVTDTQYFGPGTRLTVL.

The V gene is TRBV6-1, the J gene TRBJ1-2; D might be TRBD1 (5 bases). Germline lookup yields CDR1 MNHNS and CDR2 SASEGT. The CDR3 runs 12 residues. The chain's CDR3 is CAAQGDTMGYTF. The DNA for the CDR3 is TGTGCAGCCCAGGGTGACACTATGGGCTACACCTTC.

The chain couples TRBV4-3 to TRBJ1-5; D unresolved. The ends were cut back, 0 bases at V and 8 bases at J, with 14 bases in the middle. Per germline, CDR1 LGHNA and CDR2 YSLEER. This CDR3 is 15 amino acids long. The CDR3 spells CASSQDWLRAKPQHF. The DNA of the CDR3 is TGCGCCAGCAGCCAAGATTGGTTGAGGGCTAAGCCCCAGCATTTT.